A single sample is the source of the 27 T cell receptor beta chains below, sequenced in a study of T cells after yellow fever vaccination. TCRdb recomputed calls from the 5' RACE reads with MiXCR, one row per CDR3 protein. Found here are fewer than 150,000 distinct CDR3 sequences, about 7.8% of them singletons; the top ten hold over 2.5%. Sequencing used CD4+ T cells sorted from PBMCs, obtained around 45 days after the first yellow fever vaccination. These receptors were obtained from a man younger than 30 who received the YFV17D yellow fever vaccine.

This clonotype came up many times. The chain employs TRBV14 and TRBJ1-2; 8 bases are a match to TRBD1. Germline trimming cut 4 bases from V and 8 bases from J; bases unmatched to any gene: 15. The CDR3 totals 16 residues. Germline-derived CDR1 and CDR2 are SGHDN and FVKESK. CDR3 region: CASSPRDRTSKGGYTF. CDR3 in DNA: TGTGCCAGCAGCCCCCGGGACAGGACTTCAAAAGGCGGCTACACCTTC.

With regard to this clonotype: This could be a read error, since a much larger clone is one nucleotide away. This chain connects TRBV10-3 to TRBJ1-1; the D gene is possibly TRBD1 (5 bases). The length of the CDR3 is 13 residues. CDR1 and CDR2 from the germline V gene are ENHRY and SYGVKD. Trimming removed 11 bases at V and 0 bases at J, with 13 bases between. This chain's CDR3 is CACLQDLNTEAFF. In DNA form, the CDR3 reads TGTGCCTGTCTACAGGACCTGAACACTGAAGCTTTCTTT.

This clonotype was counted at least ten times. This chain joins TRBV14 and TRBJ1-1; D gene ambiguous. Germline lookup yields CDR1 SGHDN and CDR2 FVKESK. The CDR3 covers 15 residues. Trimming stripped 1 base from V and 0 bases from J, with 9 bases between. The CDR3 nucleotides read TGTGCCAGCAGCCAAGTTCCCGGTATGAACACTGAAGCTTTCTTT. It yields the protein CASSQVPGMNTEAFF.

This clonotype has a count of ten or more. The CDR3 DNA sequence: TGTGCCAGCAGTTGGTCCCTGCCCCCAGATACGCAGTATTTT. This encodes CASSWSLPPDTQYF. This sequence joins TRBV12-3 or TRBV12-4 and TRBJ2-3; D ambiguous. The V gene lost 4 bases and the J gene lost 4 bases, with 12 bases spanning the gap. CDR3 length: 14 amino acids.

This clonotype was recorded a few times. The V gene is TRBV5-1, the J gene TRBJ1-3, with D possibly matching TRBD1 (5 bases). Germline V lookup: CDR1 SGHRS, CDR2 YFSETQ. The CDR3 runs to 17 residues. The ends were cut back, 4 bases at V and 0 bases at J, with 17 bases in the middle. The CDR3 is CASSLSGTASSGNTIYF. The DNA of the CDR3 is TGCGCCAGCAGCCTCTCTGGGACCGCGAGCTCTGGAAACACCATATATTTT.

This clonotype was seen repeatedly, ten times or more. The CDR3 here is CASSPGQIEETQYF. The CDR3 DNA reads as TGTGCCAGCAGCCCGGGACAGATAGAAGAGACCCAGTACTTC. This chain links TRBV7-9 with TRBJ2-5; 7 nucleotides line up with TRBD1. Germline CDR1 and CDR2: SEHNR and FQNEAQ (reference sequence). Trimming took 5 bases from V and 3 from J; bases not matched to a gene: 6. The CDR3 length is 14 residues. Drawing the rest from reference TRBV7-9 and TRBJ2-5, the complete variable domain is DTGVSQNPRHKITKRGQNVTFRCDPISEHNRLYWYRQTLGQGPEFLTYFQNEAQLEKSRLLSDRFSAERPKGSFSTLEIQRTEQGDSAMYLCASSPGQIEETQYFGPGTRLLVL.

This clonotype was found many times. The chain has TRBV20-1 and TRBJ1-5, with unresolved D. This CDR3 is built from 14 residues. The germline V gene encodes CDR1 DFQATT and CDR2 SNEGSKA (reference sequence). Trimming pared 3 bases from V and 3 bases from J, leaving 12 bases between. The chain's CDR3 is CSARIGATNQPQHF. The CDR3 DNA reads TGCAGTGCTAGGATAGGAGCTACCAATCAGCCCCAGCATTTT.

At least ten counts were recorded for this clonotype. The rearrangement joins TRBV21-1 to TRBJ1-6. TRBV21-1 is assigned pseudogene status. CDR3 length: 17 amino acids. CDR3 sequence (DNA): TGTGCCAGCAGCAACAAGCAGTGCAACCACCGTAATTCACCCCTCCACTTT. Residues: CASSNKQCNHRNSPLHF.

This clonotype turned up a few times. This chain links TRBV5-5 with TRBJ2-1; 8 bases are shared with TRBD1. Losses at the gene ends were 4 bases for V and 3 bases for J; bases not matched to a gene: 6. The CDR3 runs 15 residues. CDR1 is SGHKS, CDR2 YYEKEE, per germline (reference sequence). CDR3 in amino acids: CASSATGASYNEQFF. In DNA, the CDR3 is TGTGCCAGCAGCGCGACAGGGGCTAGCTACAATGAGCAGTTCTTC.

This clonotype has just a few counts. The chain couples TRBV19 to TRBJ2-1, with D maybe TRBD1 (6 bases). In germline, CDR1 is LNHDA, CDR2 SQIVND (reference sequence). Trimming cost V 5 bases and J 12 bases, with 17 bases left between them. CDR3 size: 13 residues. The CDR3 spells CASSVTGTLWQFF. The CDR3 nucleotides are TGTGCCAGTAGTGTCACAGGGACCTTGTGGCAGTTCTTC.

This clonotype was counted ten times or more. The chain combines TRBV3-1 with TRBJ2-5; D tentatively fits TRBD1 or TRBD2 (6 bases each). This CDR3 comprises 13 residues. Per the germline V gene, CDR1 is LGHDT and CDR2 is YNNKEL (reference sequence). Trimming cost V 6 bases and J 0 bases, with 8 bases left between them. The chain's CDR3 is CASSRGHQETQYF. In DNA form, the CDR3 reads TGTGCCAGCAGTCGGGGGCACCAAGAGACCCAGTACTTC.

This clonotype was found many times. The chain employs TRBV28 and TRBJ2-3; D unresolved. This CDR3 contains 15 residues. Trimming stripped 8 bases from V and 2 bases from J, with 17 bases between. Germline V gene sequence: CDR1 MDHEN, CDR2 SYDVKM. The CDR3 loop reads CASSIGASSTDTQYF. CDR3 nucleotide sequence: TGTGCCAGCTCGATTGGCGCCAGCTCCACAGATACGCAGTATTTT.

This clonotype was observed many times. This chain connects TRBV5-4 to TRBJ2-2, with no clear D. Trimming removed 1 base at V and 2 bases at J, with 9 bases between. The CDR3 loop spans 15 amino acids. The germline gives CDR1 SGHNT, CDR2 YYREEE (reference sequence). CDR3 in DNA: TGTGCCAGCAGCTTGCCGGGCGGAAACACCGGGGAGCTGTTTTTT. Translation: CASSLPGGNTGELFF.

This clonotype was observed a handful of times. CDR3: CSARSQGLVGYTF. The CDR3 DNA reads TGCAGTGCTAGATCCCAGGGACTGGTTGGCTACACCTTC. The chain recombines TRBV20-1 with TRBJ1-2; a weak D match, TRBD1 (5 bases). V was cut by 2 bases and J by 7 bases, with 14 bases left in between. The CDR3 contains 13 residues. The germline V gene encodes CDR1 DFQATT and CDR2 SNEGSKA (reference sequence).

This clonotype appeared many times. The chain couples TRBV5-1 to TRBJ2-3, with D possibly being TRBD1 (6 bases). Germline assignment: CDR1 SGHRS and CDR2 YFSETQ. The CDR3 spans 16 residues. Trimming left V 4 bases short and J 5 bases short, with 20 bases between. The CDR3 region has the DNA TGCGCCAGCAGCGTACCCGGTGCAGGGGCAGGAGATACGCAGTATTTT. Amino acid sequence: CASSVPGAGAGDTQYF.

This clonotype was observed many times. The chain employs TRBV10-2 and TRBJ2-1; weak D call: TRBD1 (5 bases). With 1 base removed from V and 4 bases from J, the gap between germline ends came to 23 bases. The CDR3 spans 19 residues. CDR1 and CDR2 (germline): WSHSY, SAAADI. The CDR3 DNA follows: TGCGCCAGCAGTGAGTTACCGCCGACAGCCCGAACACAATACAATGAGCAGTTCTTC. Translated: CASSELPPTARTQYNEQFF.

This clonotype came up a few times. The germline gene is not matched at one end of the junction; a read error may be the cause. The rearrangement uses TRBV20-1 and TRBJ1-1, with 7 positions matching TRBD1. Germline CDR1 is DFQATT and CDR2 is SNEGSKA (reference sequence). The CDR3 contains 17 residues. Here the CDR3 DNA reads TGCTGTGCTAGAGATCTTCGGGGGGGACAGTTGAACACTGAAGCTTTCTTT. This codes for CCARDLRGGQLNTEAFF.

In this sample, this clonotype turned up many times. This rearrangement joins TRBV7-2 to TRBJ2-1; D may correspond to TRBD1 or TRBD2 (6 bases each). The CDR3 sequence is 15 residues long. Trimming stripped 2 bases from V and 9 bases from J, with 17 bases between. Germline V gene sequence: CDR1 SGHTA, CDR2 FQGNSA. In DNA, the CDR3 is TGTGCCAGCAGCTTACGGTTCGGGGGCCTGGTTGAGCAGTTCTTC. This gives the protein CASSLRFGGLVEQFF. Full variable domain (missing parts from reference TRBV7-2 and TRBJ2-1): GAGVSQSPSNKVTEKGKDVELRCDPISGHTALYWYRQSLGQGLEFLIYFQGNSAPDKSGLPSDRFSAERTGGSVSTLTIQRTQQEDSAVYLCASSLRFGGLVEQFFGPGTRLTVL.

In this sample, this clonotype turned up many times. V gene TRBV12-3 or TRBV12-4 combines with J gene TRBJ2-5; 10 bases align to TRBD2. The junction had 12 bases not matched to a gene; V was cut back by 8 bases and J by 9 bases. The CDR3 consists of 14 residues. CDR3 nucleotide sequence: TGTGCCAGCGCTGGGACTAGCGCGGTAGTCGCCCAGTACTTC. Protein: CASAGTSAVVAQYF.

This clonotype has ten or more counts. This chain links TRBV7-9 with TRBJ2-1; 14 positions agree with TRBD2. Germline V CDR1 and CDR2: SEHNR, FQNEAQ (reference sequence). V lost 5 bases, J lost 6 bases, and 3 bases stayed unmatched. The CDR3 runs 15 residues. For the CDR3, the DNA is TGTGCCAGCAGCGAGACTAGCGGGGGGGCCAATGAGCAGTTCTTC. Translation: CASSETSGGANEQFF.

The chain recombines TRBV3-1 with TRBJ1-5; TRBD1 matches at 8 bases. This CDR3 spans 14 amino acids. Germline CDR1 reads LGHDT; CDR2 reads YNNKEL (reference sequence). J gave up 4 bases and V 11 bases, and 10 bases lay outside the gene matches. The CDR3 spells CACCRDRNNQPQHF. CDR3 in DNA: TGTGCCTGCTGCCGGGACAGGAATAATCAGCCCCAGCATTTT.

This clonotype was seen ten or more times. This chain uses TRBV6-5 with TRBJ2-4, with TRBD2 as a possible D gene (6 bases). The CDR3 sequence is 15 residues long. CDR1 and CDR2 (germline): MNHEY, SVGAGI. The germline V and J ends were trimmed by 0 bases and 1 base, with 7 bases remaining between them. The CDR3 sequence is CASSYSGRAKNIQYF. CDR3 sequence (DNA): TGTGCCAGCAGTTACTCGGGGAGGGCCAAAAACATTCAGTACTTC.

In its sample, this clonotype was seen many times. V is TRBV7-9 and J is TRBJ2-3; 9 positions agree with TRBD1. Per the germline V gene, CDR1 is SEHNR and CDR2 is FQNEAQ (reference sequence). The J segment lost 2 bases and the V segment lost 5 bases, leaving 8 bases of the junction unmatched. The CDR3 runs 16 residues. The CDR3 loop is CASSRGQGPPTDTQYF. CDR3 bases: TGTGCCAGCAGCCGAGGACAGGGGCCCCCCACAGATACGCAGTATTTT. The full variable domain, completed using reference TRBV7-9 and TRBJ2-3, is DTGVSQNPRHKITKRGQNVTFRCDPISEHNRLYWYRQTLGQGPEFLTYFQNEAQLEKSRLLSDRFSAERPKGSFSTLEIQRTEQGDSAMYLCASSRGQGPPTDTQYFGPGTRLTVL.

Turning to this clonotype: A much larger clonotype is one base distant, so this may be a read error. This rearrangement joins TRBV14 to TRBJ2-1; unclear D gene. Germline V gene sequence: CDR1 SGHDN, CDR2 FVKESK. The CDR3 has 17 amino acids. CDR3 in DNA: TGTGCCAGCAGCCAAGATATAGGTTTCGGCTCCTACAATGAGCTGTTCTTC. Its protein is CASSQDIGFGSYNELFF.

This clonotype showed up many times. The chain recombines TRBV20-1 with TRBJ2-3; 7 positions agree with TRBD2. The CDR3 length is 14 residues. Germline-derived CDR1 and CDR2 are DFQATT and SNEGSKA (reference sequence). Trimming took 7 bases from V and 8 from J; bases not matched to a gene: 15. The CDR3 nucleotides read TGCAGTGTCAAGCGGGGTGGGCTCGCTGGTACGCAGTATTTT. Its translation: CSVKRGGLAGTQYF.

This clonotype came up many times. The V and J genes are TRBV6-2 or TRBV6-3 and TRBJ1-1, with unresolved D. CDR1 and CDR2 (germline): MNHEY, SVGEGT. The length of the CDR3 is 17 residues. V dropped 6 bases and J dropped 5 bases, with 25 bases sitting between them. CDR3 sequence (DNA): TGTGCCAGCAGACCCCCACTAGGTGAGGGAGGTTGGACTGAAGCTTTCTTT. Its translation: CASRPPLGEGGWTEAFF.

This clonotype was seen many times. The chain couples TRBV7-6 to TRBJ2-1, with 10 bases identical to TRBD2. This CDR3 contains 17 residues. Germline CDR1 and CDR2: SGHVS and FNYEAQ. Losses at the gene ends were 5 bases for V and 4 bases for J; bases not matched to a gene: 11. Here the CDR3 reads CASSKRASGGEYNEQFF. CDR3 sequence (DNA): TGTGCCAGCAGCAAGCGGGCTAGCGGGGGCGAATACAATGAGCAGTTCTTC.